The source of this T cell receptor beta chain is a study of blood T cells in healthy people across ages. In its sample, this clonotype was seen many times. Its antigen is currently unknown. Using a J-beta primer mix together with a sample-barcoded 5' primer, a second PCR was run for about 6 to 12 cycles. Each sample yielded at least 2.5 million CDR3-containing paired-end reads. MiXCR, applied by TCRdb to the 5' RACE reads, yields one record per CDR3 protein. The sample lists hundreds of thousands of distinct CDR3 sequences, 32% occurring once. Study-wide results and limits: Unsorted PBMCs blocked a conclusive comparison of naive and antigen-experienced cells.

Germline assignment: CDR1 LGHNA and CDR2 YSLEER. J gave up 5 bases and V 1 base, and 6 bases lay outside the gene matches. The CDR3 is made up of 16 amino acids. This receptor was obtained from a woman of 80 years or more in good health. The chain has TRBV4-3 and TRBJ1-5, with TRBD1 matching over 9 bases. The sequenced sample consisted of blood. The CDR3 loop reads CASSQGTGGVDQPQHF. For the CDR3, the DNA is TGCGCCAGCAGCCAAGGTACAGGGGGCGTTGATCAGCCCCAGCATTTT.